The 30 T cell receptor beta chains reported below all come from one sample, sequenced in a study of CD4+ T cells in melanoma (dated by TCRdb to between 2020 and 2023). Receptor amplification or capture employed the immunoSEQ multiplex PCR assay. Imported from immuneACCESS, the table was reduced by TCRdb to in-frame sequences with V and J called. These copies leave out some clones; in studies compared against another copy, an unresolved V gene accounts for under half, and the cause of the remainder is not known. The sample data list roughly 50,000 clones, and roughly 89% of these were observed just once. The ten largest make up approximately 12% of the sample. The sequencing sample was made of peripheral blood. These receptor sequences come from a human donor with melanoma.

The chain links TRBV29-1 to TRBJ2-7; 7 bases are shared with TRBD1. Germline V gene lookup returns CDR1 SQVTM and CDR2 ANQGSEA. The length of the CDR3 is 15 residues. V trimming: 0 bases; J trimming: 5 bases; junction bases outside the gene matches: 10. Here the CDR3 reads CSVEEPETGIDEQYF. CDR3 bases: TGCAGCGTTGAAGAGCCTGAGACAGGGATCGACGAGCAGTACTTC.

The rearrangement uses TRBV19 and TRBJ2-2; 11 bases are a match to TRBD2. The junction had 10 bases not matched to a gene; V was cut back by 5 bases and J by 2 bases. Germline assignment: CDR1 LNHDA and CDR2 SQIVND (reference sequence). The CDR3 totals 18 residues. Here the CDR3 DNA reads TGTGCCAGTAGTGCCGCTCGTAGCGGGGGGGCTAACACCGGGGAGCTGTTTTTT. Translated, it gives CASSAARSGGANTGELFF.

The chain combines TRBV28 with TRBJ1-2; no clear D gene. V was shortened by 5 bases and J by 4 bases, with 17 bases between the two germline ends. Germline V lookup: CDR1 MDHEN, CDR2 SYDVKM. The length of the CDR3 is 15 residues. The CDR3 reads CASSTHPGSSYGYTF. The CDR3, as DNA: TGTGCCAGCAGTACTCATCCCGGGAGTAGCTATGGCTACACCTTC.

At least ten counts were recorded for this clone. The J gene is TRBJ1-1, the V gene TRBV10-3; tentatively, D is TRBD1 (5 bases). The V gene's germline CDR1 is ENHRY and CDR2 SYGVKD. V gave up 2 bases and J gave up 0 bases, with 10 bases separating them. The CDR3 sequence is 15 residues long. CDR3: CAISETPTVNTEAFF. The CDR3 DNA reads TGTGCCATCAGTGAGACGCCGACAGTGAACACTGAAGCTTTCTTT.

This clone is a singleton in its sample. The CDR3 loop reads CASSLEVPFGLAGGLAKNIQYF. CDR3 DNA sequence: TGTGCCAGCAGCTTAGAGGTCCCCTTCGGACTAGCGGGGGGCCTAGCCAAAAACATTCAGTACTTC. The chain is built from TRBV7-6 and TRBJ2-4, with TRBD2 matching 14 bases. Germline CDR1 SGHVS, CDR2 FNYEAQ. V gave up 1 base and J gave up 0 bases; unmatched junction bases: 14. This CDR3 contains 22 residues.

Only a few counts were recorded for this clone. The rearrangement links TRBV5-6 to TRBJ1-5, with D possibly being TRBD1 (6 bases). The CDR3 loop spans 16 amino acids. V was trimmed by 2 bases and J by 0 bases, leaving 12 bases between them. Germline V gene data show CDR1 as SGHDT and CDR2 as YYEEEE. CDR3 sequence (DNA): TGTGCCAGCAGCTTTTCAACAGGGCCTAGCAATCAGCCCCAGCATTTT. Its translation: CASSFSTGPSNQPQHF.

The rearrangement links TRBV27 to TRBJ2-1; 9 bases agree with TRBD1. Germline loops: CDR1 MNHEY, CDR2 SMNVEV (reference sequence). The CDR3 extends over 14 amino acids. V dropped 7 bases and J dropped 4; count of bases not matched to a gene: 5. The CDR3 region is CASKGQGFYNEQFF. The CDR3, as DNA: TGTGCCAGCAAGGGACAGGGTTTTTACAATGAGCAGTTCTTC.

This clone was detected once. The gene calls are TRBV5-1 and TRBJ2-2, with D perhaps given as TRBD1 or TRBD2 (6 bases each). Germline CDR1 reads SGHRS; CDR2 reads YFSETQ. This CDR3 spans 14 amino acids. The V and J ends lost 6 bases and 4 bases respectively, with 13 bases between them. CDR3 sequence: CASKRGAGTGELFF. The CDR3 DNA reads TGCGCCAGCAAGAGGGGGGCCGGCACCGGGGAGCTGTTTTTT.

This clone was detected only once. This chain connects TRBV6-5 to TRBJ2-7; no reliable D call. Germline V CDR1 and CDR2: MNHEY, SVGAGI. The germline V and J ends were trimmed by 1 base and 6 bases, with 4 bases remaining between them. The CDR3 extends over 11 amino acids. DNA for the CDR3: TGTGCCAGCAGTTACTACTCCGAGCAGTACTTC. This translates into CASSYYSEQYF.

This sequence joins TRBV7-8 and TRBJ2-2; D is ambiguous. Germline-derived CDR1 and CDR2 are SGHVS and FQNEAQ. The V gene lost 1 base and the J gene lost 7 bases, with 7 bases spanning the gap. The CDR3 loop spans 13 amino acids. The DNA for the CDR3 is TGTGCCAGCAGCTTAGAAGCGTTCGGGGAGCTGTTTTTT. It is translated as CASSLEAFGELFF.

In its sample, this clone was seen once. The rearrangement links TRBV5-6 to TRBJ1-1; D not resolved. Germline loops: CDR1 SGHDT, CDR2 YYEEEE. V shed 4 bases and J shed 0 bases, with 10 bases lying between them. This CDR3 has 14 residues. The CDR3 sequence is CASSRATVNTEAFF. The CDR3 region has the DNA TGTGCCAGCAGCCGAGCTACAGTGAACACTGAAGCTTTCTTT.

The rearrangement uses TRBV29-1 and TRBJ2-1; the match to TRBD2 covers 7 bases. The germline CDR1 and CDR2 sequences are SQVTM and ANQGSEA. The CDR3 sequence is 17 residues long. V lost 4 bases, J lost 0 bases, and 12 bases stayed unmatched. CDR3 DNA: TGCAGCGTTGTGGATCCGGGGCGGGGGAGCTCCTACAATGAGCAGTTCTTC. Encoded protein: CSVVDPGRGSSYNEQFF.

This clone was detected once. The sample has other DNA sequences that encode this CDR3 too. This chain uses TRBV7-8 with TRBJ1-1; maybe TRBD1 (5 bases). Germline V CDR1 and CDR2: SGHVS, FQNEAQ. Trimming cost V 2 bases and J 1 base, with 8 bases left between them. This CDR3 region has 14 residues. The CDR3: CASSLYRPNTEAFF. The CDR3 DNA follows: TGTGCCAGCAGCTTATACAGGCCGAACACTGAAGCTTTCTTT.

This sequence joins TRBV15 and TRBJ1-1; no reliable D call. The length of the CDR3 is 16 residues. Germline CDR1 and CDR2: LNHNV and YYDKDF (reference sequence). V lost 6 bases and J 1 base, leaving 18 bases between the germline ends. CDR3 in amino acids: CATRKRRRSENTEAFF. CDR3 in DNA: TGTGCCACCAGAAAGAGACGGCGTTCTGAGAACACTGAAGCTTTCTTT.

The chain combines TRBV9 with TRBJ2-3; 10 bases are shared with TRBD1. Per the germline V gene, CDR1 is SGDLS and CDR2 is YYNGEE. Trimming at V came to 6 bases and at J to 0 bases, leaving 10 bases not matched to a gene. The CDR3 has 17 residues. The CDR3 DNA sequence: TGTGCCAGCAACCCCATTGGACAGGGGGTTAGCACAGATACGCAGTATTTT. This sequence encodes CASNPIGQGVSTDTQYF. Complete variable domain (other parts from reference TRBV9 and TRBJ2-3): DSGVTQTPKHLITATGQRVTLRCSPRSGDLSVYWYQQSLDQGLQFLIQYYNGEERAKGNILERFSAQQFPDLHSELNLSSLELGDSALYFCASNPIGQGVSTDTQYFGPGTRLTVL.

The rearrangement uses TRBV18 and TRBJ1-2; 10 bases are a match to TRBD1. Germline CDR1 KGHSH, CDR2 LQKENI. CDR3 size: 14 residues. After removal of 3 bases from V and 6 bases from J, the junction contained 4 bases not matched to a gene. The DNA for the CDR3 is TGTGCCAGCTCACCGGAAGGGACAGGGGATGGCTACACCTTC. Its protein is CASSPEGTGDGYTF.

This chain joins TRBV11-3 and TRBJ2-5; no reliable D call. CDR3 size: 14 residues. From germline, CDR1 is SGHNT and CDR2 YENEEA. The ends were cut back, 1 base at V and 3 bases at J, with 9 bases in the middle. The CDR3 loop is CASSLGVGKETQYF. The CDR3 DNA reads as TGTGCCAGCAGCTTAGGGGTGGGGAAAGAGACCCAGTACTTC. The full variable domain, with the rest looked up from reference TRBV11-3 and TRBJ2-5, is EAGVVQSPRYKIIEKKQPVAFWCNPISGHNTLYWYLQNLGQGPELLIRYENEEAVDDSQLPKDRFSAERLKGVDSTLKIQPAELGDSAVYLCASSLGVGKETQYFGPGTRLLVL.

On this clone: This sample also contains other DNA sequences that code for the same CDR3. The CDR3 protein is CASSLGGGSYNEQFF. In DNA form, the CDR3 reads TGTGCCAGCAGCCTCGGGGGAGGGTCCTACAATGAGCAGTTCTTC. The rearrangement uses TRBV7-2 and TRBJ2-1, with 7 bases aligning to TRBD2. From germline, CDR1 is SGHTA and CDR2 FQGNSA. CDR3 length: 15 residues. The ends lost 5 bases at V and 1 base at J; junction bases unmatched: 5. Full variable domain (rest looked up from reference TRBV7-2 and TRBJ2-1): GAGVSQSPSNKVTEKGKDVELRCDPISGHTALYWYRQSLGQGLEFLIYFQGNSAPDKSGLPSDRFSAERTGGSVSTLTIQRTQQEDSAVYLCASSLGGGSYNEQFFGPGTRLTVL.

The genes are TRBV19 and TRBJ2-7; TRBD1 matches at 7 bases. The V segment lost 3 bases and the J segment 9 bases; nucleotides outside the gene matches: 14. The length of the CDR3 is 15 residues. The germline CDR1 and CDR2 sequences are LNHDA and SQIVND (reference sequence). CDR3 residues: CASSIGQDPPRAQYF. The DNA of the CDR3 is TGTGCCAGTAGTATCGGACAGGACCCACCTCGAGCGCAGTACTTC.

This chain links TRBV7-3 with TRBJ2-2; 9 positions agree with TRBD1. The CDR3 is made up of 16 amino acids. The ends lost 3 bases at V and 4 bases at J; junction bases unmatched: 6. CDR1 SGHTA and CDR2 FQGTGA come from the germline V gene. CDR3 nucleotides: TGTGCCAGCAGCTTTACAGGGGGCCGGAGCACCGGGGAGCTGTTTTTT. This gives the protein CASSFTGGRSTGELFF.

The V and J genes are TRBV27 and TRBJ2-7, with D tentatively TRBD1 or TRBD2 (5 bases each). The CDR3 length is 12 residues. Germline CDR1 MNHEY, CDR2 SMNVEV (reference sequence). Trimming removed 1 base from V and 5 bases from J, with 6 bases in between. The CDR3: CASSLLGDEQYF. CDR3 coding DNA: TGTGCCAGCAGTTTATTGGGGGACGAGCAGTACTTC.

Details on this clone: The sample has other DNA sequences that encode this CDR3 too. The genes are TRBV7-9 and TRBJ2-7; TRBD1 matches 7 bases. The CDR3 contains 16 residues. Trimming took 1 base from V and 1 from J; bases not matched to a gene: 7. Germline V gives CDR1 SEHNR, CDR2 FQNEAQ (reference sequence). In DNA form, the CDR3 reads TGTGCCAGCAGCTTAGAGGGGACAGTAATTTCCTACGAGCAGTACTTC. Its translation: CASSLEGTVISYEQYF.

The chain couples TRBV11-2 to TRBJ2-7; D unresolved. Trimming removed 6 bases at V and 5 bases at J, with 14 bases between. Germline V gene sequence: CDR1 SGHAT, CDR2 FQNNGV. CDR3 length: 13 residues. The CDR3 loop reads CASSSGFRNEQYF. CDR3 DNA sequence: TGTGCCAGCAGTTCGGGCTTTAGGAACGAGCAGTACTTC.

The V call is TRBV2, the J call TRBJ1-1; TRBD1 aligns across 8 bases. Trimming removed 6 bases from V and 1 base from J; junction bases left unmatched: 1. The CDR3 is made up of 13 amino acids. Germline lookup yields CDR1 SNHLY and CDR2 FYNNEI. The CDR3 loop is CASRGQENTEAFF. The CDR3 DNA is TGTGCCAGCAGGGGACAGGAGAACACTGAAGCTTTCTTT.

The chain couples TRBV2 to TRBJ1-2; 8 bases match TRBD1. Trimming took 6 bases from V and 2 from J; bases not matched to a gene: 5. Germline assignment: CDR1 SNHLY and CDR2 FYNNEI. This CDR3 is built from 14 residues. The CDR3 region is CASSGQGLNYGYTF. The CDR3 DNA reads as TGTGCCAGCAGCGGACAGGGCTTGAACTATGGCTACACCTTC.

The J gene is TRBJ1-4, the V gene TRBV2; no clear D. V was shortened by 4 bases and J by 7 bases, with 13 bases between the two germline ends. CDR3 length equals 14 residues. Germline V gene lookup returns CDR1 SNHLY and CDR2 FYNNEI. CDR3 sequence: CASSVPAGGEKLFF. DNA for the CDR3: TGTGCCAGCAGTGTCCCGGCGGGCGGTGAAAAACTGTTTTTT.

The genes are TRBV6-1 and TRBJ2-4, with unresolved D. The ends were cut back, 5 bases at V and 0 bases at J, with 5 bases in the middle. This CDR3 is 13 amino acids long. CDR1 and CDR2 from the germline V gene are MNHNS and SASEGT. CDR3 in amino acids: CASSSLAKNIQYF. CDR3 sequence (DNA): TGTGCCAGCAGTTCTCTAGCCAAAAACATTCAGTACTTC.

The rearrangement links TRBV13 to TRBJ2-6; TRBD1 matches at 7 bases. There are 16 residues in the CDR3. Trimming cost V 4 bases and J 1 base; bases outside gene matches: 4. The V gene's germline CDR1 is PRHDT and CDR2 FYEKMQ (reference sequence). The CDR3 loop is CASSSTGFSGANVLTF. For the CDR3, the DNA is TGTGCCAGCAGCTCGACAGGGTTTTCTGGGGCCAACGTCCTGACTTTC.

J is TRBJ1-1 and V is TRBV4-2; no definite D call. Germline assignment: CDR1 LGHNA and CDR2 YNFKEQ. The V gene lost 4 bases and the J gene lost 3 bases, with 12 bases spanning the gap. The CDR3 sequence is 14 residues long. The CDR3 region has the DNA TGTGCCAGCAGCCTAAATACGGGCGACACTGAAGCTTTCTTT. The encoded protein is CASSLNTGDTEAFF.

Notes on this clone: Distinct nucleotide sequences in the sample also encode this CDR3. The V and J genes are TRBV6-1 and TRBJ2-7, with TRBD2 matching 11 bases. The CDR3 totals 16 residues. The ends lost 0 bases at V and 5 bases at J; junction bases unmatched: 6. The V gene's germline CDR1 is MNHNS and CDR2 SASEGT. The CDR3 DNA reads TGTGCCAGCAGTGAAGCGCTTCTAGCGGGGGGCGACGAGCAGTACTTC. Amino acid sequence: CASSEALLAGGDEQYF.